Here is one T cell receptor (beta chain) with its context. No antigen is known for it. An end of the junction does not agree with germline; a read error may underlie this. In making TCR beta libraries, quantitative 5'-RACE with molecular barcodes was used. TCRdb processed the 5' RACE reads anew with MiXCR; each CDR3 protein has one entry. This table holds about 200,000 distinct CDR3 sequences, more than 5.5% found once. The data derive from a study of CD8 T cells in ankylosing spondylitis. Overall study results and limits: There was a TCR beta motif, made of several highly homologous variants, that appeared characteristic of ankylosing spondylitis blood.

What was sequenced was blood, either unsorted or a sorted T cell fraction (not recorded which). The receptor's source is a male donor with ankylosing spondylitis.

CDR3 in amino acids: CASSDRASTDKQYF. CDR3 sequence (DNA): TGTGCCAGCAGCGACCGGGCTAGCACAGATAAGCAGTATTTT. The V call is TRBV3-1, the J call TRBJ2-3; the D gene is possibly TRBD2 (5 bases). This CDR3 has 14 residues. CDR1 is LGHDT and CDR2 is YNNKEL in the germline V gene (reference sequence).